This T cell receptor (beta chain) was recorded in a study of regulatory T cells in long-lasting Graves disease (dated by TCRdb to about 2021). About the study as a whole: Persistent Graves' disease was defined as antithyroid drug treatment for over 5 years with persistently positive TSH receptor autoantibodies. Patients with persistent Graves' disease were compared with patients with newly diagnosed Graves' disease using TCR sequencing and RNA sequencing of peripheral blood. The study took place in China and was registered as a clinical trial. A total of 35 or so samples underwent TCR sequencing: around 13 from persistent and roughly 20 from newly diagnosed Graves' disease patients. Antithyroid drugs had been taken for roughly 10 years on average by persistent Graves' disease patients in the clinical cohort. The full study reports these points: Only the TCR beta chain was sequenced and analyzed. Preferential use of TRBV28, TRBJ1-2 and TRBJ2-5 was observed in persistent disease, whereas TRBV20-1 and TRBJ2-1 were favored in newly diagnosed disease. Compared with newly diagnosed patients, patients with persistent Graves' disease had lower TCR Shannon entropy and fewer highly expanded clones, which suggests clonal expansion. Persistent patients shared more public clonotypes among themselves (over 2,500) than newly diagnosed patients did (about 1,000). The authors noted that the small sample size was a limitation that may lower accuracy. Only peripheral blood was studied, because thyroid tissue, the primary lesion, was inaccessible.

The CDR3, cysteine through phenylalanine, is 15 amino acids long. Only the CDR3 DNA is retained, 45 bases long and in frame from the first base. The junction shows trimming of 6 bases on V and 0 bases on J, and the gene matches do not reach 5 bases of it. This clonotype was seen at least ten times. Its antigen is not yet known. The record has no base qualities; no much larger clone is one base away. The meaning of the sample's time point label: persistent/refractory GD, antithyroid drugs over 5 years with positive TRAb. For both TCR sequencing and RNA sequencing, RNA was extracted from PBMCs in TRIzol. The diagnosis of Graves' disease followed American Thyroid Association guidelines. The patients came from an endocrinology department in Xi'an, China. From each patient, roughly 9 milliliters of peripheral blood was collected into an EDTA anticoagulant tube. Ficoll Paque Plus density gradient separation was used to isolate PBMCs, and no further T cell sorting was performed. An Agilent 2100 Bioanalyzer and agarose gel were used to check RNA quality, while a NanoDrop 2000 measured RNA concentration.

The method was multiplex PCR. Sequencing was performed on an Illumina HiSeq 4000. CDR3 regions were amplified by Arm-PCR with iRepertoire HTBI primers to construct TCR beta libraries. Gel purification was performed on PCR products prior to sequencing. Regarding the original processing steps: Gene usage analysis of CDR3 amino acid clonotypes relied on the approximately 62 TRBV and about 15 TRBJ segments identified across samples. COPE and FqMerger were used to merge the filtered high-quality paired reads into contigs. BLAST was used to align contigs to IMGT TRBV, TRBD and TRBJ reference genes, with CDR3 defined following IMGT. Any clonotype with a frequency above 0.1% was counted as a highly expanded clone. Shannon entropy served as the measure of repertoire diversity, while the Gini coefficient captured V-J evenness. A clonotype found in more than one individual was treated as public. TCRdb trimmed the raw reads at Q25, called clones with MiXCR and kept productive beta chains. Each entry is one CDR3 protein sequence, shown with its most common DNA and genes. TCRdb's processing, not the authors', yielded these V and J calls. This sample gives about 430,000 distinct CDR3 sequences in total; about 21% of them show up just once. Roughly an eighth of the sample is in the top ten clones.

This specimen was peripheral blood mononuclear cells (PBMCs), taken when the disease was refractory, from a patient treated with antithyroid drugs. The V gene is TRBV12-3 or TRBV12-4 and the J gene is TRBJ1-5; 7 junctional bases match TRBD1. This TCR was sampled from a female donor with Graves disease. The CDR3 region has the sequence CASRRTGDSNQPQHF. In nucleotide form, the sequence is TGTGCCAGCAGGCGAACAGGGGATAGCAATCAGCCCCAGCATTTT.